The table lists the clone carrying this TCR beta chain with many counts. What it binds is unknown. These data are taken from a study of T cells in Graves' hyperthyroidism and ophthalmopathy. Whole-study results and caveats: Blood also contained most expanded thyroid clonotypes above 0.001.

The TCR beta CDR3 regions underwent amplification using RNA transcripts as the source. A first-round RT-PCR of the TCR CDR3 used the HTBI primer set. TCRdb independently ran MiXCR on the multiplex PCR reads; one entry per CDR3 protein. Counted here are hundreds of thousands of distinct CDR3 sequences, roughly 15% occurring once; the ten biggest clones make up over 10%. PBMCs were collected from an approximately 9.3 ml volume of fresh peripheral blood. This receptor was obtained from a man between 18 and 29 years old with Graves' ophthalmopathy. The sequencing sample was made of blood.

This CDR3 is CAWTRTDYGYTF. The CDR3 coding sequence is TGTGCCTGGACCCGGACTGACTATGGCTACACCTTC. The rearrangement uses TRBV30 and TRBJ1-2, with unresolved D. CDR1 GTSNPN and CDR2 SVGIG come from the germline V gene (reference sequence). Trimming took 4 bases from V and 3 from J, leaving 9 bases between them. The CDR3 runs 12 residues.